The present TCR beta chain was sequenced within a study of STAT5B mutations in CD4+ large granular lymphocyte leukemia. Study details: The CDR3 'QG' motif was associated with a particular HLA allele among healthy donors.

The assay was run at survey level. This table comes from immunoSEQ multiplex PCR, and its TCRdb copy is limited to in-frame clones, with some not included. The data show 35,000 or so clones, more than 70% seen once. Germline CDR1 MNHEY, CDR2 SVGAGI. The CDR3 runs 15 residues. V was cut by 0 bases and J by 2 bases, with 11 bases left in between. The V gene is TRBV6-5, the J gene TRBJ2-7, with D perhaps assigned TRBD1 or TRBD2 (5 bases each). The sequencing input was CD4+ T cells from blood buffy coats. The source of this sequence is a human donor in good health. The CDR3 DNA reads TGTGCCAGCAGTTACTCGGGGGTGGGCGCCTACGAGCAGTACTTC. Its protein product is CASSYSGVGAYEQYF.